The text below deals with one TCR beta chain. Antigen: not known. The entry originates in a study of CD4 T cells in relation to SARS-CoV-2 and coronaviruses. Sequencing was performed with immunoSEQ multiplex PCR; in TCRdb, only in-frame clones are kept and a portion is missing. The sample has about 31,000 clones; around 76% are singletons. The CDR3 is 14 residues long. The germline V and J ends were trimmed by 2 bases and 6 bases, with 11 bases remaining between them. Germline CDR1 and CDR2: LGHNA and YSLEER. The chain links TRBV4-3 to TRBJ1-5; tentatively, D is TRBD1 (5 bases). This receptor was obtained from an adult with COVID-19. The sample consisted of memory CD4+ T cells from PBMCs, cultured in vitro. CDR3 sequence: CASSQTPGPQPQHF. The CDR3 DNA sequence: TGCGCCAGCAGCCAAACGCCGGGGCCTCAGCCCCAGCATTTT.